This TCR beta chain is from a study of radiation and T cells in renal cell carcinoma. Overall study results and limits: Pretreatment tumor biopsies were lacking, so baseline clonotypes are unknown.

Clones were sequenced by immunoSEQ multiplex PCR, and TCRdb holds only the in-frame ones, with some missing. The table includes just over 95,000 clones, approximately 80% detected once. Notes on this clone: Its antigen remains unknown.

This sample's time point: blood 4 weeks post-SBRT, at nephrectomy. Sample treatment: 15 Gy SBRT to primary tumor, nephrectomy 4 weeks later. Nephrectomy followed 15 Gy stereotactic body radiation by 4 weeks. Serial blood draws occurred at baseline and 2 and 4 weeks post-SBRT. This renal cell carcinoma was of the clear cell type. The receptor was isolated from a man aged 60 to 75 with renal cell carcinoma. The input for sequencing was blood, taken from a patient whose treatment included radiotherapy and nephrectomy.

The CDR3 nucleotides read TGTGCCAGCAGCTTAGCGGGGCCAGGGATCGATGAGCAGTTCTTC. Residues: CASSLAGPGIDEQFF. The rearrangement links TRBV7-7 to TRBJ2-1; D is perhaps TRBD1 (5 bases). Per germline, CDR1 SSHAT and CDR2 FNYEAQ (reference sequence). CDR3 length: 15 amino acids. Trimming removed 0 bases at V and 8 bases at J, with 14 bases between.